This T cell receptor beta chain came from a study of CD4 T cells in relation to SARS-CoV-2 and coronaviruses. Unexposed donor CD4+ T cells date from about 2011-2018, before the COVID-19 pandemic. After nine to ten days of culture, CD4+ T cells were isolated. This clone was seen a handful of times. Its cognate antigen is unknown. Assay used: immunoSEQ multiplex PCR; TCRdb lists only in-frame clones, some missing. The repertoire consists of 28,000 or so clones, with roughly 76% occurring once and the leading ten covering around a sixth. This CDR3 has 15 amino acids. The V gene's germline CDR1 is SQVTM and CDR2 ANQGSEA. V trimming: 5 bases; J trimming: 4 bases; junction bases outside the gene matches: 9.

The TCR was taken from a human donor in good health. Sequencing was done on a sample of CD4+ T cells from PBMCs, cultured in vitro. The V and J genes are TRBV29-1 and TRBJ1-3; TRBD1 matches 9 bases. This CDR3 reads CSVSLGQGSGNTIYF. The CDR3 DNA sequence: TGCAGCGTTTCCCTCGGACAGGGGTCGGGAAACACCATATATTTT.